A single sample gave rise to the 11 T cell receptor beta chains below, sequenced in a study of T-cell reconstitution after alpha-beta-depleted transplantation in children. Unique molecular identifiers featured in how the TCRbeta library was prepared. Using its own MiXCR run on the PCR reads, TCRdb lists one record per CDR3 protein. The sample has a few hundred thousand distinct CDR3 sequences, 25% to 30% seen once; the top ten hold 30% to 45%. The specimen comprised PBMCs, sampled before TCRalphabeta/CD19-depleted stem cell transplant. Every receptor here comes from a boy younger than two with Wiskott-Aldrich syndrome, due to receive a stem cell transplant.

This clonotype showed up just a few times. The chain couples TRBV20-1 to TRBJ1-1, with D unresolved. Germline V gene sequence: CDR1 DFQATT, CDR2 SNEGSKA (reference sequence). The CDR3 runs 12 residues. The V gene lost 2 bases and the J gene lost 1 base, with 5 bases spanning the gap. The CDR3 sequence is CSARNQNTEAFF. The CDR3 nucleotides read TGCAGTGCTAGAAATCAGAACACTGAAGCTTTCTTT.

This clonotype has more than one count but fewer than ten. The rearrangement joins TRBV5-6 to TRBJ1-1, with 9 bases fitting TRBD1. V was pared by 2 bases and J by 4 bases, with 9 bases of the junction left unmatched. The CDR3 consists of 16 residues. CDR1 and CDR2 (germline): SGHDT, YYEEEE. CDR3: CASSFSLTGGVTEAFF. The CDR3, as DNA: TGTGCCAGCAGCTTTAGCTTAACAGGGGGCGTCACTGAAGCTTTCTTT.

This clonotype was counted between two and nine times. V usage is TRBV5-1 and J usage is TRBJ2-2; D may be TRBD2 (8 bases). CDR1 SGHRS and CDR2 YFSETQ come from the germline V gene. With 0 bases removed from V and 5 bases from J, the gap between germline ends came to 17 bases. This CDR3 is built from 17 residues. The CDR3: CASSLAVIAGQTGELFF. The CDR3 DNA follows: TGCGCCAGCAGCTTGGCCGTCATAGCGGGACAGACCGGGGAGCTGTTTTTT.

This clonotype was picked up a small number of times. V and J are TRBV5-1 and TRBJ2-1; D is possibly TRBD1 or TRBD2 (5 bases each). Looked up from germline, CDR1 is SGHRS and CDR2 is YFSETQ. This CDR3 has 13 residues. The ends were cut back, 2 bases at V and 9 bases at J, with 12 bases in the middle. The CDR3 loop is CASSFEGSGEQFF. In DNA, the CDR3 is TGCGCCAGCAGCTTCGAGGGGTCCGGTGAGCAGTTCTTC.

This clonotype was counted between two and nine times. The CDR3 is CSASLSGRLPYEQYF. The CDR3 nucleotides read TGCAGTGCTAGCCTTAGCGGGAGGCTACCCTACGAGCAGTACTTC. The J gene is TRBJ2-7, the V gene TRBV20-1; 10 bases line up with TRBD2. The V and J ends lost 3 bases and 2 bases, in that order; junction bases with no gene match: 7. CDR1 is DFQATT and CDR2 is SNEGSKA in the germline V gene (reference sequence). This CDR3 spans 15 amino acids.

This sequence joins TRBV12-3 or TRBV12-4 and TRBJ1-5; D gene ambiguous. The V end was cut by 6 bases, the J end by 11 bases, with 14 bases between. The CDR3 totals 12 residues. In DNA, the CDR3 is TGTGCCAGCAGCCCTCAGGAAGGAGCCCAGCATTTT. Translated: CASSPQEGAQHF.

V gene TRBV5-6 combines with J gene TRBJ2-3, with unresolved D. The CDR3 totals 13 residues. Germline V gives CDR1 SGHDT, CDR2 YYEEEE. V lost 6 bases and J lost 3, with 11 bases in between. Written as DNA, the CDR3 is TGTGCCAGCACGCGAGGAAAGACAGATACGCAGTATTTT. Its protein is CASTRGKTDTQYF.

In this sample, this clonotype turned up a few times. The DNA of the CDR3 is TGCAGTGGCCGACTAGCGGGAGGGCCCGAGGAGACCCAGTACTTC. This gives the protein CSGRLAGGPEETQYF. V gene TRBV20-1 combines with J gene TRBJ2-5; 14 bases map to TRBD2. V lost 7 bases to trimming and J lost 5 bases; unmatched junction nucleotides: 9. This CDR3 spans 15 amino acids. CDR1 is DFQATT, CDR2 SNEGSKA, per germline (reference sequence).

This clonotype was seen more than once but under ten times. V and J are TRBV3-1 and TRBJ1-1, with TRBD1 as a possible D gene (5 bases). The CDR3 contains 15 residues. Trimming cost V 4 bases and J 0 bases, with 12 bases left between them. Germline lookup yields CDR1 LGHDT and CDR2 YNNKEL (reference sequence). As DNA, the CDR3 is TGTGCCAGCAGCCCATCGGGCAGGGTGAACACTGAAGCTTTCTTT. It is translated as CASSPSGRVNTEAFF.

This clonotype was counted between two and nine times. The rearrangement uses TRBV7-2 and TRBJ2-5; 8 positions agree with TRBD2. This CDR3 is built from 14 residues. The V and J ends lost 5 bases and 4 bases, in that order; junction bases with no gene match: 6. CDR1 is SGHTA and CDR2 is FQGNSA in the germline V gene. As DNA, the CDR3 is TGTGCCAGCAGCAAAGGACTAGCCCGAGAGACCCAGTACTTC. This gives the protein CASSKGLARETQYF.

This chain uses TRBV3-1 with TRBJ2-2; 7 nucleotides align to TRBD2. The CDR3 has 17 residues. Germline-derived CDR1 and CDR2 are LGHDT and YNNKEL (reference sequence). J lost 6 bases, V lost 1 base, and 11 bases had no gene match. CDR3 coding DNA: TGTGCCAGCAGCCAAGGGGCTAGCGGATTTTTATCCGGGGAGCTGTTTTTT. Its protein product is CASSQGASGFLSGELFF. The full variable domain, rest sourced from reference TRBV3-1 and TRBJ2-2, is DTAVSQTPKYLVTQMGNDKSIKCEQNLGHDTMYWYKQDSKKFLKIMFSYNNKELIINETVPNRFSPKSPDKAHLNLHINSLELGDSAVYFCASSQGASGFLSGELFFGEGSRLTVL.